This T cell receptor beta chain was sequenced in a study of T cell responses to AZD1222 COVID-19 vaccine. Study observations and caveats: Spike-specific TCR breadth and depth rose after two AZD1222 doses. Only a handful of people who got AZD1222 tested seropositive at baseline.

Assay used: immunoSEQ multiplex PCR; TCRdb lists only in-frame clones, some missing. The sample holds 130,000 or so clones, more than 80% seen once. The junction had 12 bases not matched to a gene; V was cut back by 4 bases and J by 9 bases. The CDR3 runs 15 residues. The germline V gene encodes CDR1 LGHDT and CDR2 YNNKEL (reference sequence). As concerns this clone: What it binds is not known.

Here the sequenced sample was peripheral blood, taken 28 days after the second dose of the MenACWY control vaccine. The TCR sequence derives from an adult who received the MenACWY meningococcal vaccine as a control. This chain uses TRBV3-1 (or the pseudogene TRBV3-2) with TRBJ1-5; 7 bases agree with TRBD1. The CDR3 region has the DNA TGTGCCAGCAGCCGACGCGAGACAGGGCCGTTGCCCCAGCATTTT. Translation gives CASSRRETGPLPQHF.